The clone carrying this TCR beta chain has a handful of counts. Its target is unknown. Since all of the isolated RNA was reverse transcribed, expressed TCRB transcripts were what got sequenced. Repertoires were generated with immunoSEQ multiplex PCR, while TCRdb's copy carries only in-frame clones and drops some. The sample holds hundreds of thousands of clones, over 13% seen once. CD45RO/CCR7/CD25/CD127/CD95/CD27 sorting isolated CD4+ naive, central memory, regulatory and stem cell-like memory cells. This entry comes from a study of beta chain features in type 1 diabetes. Study in general: In all, 85 million to 130 million sorted cells from all samples were analyzed. Study outcomes and limitations: Shortening that was moderate but significant affected the TCRB CDR3s of Type 1 diabetes patients in all four CD4+ subsets.

Sequencing used naive CD4+ T cells from blood. This clonotype was sampled from a man between 18 and 29 years old with type 1 diabetes.

DNA for the CDR3: TGTGCCAGCAGTTTAGGGGGATCACGGAATACGCAGTATTTT. Translation: CASSLGGSRNTQYF. The genes are TRBV27 and TRBJ2-3, with D perhaps being TRBD1 or TRBD2 (5 bases each). V was cut by 2 bases and J by 7 bases, with 13 bases left in between. The V gene's germline CDR1 is MNHEY and CDR2 SMNVEV (reference sequence). This CDR3 is built from 14 residues.